Described below is a single T cell receptor (beta chain) sequence and its context. Its ends do not fully match the called genes, so a read error is possible. These data belong to a study of blood T cell repertoires in COVID-19. Overall study context: Sites across the United States, Italy and Spain contributed samples from acute and convalescent COVID-19. PBMCs, B-cell-depleted T cells, or T cells were the source of the cDNA or gDNA that made up the material.

Participant reports of clinical history set cohort assignment. This CDR3 spans 13 amino acids. Germline assignment: CDR1 LGHDT and CDR2 YNNKEL (reference sequence). Using immunoSEQ multiplex PCR, the repertoire was profiled, and TCRdb retains in-frame clones only, with some absent. The sample lists some 330,000 clones; approximately 87% were seen once. The sequence was obtained from a man between 40 and 49 years old in a cohort exposed to, infected with or recovered from COVID-19 (not recorded which). Sequenced input: PBMCs or T cells enriched from blood (not recorded which). V gene TRBV3-1 (or the pseudogene TRBV3-2) combines with J gene TRBJ2-7; 14 nucleotides align to TRBD2. CDR3 loop: CASSQDPGLAGVF. CDR3 nucleotides: TGTGCCAGCAGCCAAGATCCGGGACTAGCGGGAGTCTTT.